This T cell receptor beta chain was captured in a study of T-cell memory formation after mild COVID-19. Study information: Across donors, TCR clusters were largely donor specific. General observations from the study: In second-wave clones peaking day 37, SARS-CoV-2 specificity remained unconfirmed. Cross-reactive memory appears to have joined, as suggested by some responding clones showing up in pre-infection memory. The study found balanced CD4/CD8 in clones contracting day 15 to 85 and a CD4+ lean in later expanders.

TCRdb reanalysed the 5' RACE reads using MiXCR and keeps one entry per CDR3 protein. Of about 350,000 distinct CDR3 sequences listed, roughly 15% are singletons. In this sample, this clonotype turned up a few times. Its antigen is not identified. The ends were cut back, 3 bases at V and 0 bases at J, with 20 bases in the middle. CDR1 DFQATT and CDR2 SNEGSKA come from the germline V gene (reference sequence). CDR3 length equals 17 residues. The source of this sequence is a man younger than 30 who had mild COVID-19 (a few samples of this study predate the infection). Cell type and time point are not known. This chain connects TRBV20-1 to TRBJ1-1; the D gene is possibly TRBD1 (6 bases). Sequenced input: PBMCs or a T cell subset sorted from them (not recorded which). The CDR3 here is CSARPIPGHPMNTEAFF. CDR3 in DNA: TGCAGTGCTAGGCCGATACCGGGACACCCCATGAACACTGAAGCTTTCTTT.